The rows below give T cell receptor beta chains drawn from one sample of a study of cytotoxic CD8 clonotypes in ibrutinib-treated CLL. Sequencing used immunoSEQ multiplex PCR; TCRdb keeps in-frame clones, though not all of them. This table holds more than 300,000 clones, just under 80% found once. The sample in question was PBMCs, obtained before ibrutinib treatment. The receptor source for this set is a human donor with chronic lymphocytic leukemia. Both conserved end residues are trimmed from each CDR3. Fields, in order: clone size, V gene, CDR3 protein. Size tells how often a clone was seen (once, few, many) or the class of an expanded clone, and some rows leave it out.

clone size: NA
V gene: TRBV19
CDR3 protein: ASREKLNSYNEQF

clone size: few
V gene: TRBV19
CDR3 protein: ASRDGGRETQY

clone size: NA
V gene: TRBV28
CDR3 protein: ASSLVGTAKNQPQH

clone size: few
V gene: TRBV6-5
CDR3 protein: ASSYSSPWGYT

clone size: NA
V gene: TRBV29-1
CDR3 protein: SVAADIQY

clone size: once
V gene: TRBV27
CDR3 protein: ASSGDGTGGYGYT

clone size: NA
V gene: TRBV11-3
CDR3 protein: ASKGLGYT

clone size: NA
V gene: TRBV7-2
CDR3 protein: ASSLVGWPTSGPEQF

clone size: NA
V gene: TRBV20-1
CDR3 protein: SAETAYEQY

clone size: NA
V gene: TRBV28
CDR3 protein: ASSPGGAAAQETQY

clone size: NA
V gene: TRBV10-3
CDR3 protein: AIMGTDTQY

clone size: once
V gene: TRBV6-5
CDR3 protein: ASSLSGSQETQY

clone size: NA
V gene: TRBV11-1
CDR3 protein: ASSLGDTQY

clone size: NA
V gene: TRBV4-2
CDR3 protein: ASSQNQGSSTDTQY

clone size: NA
V gene: TRBV6-6
CDR3 protein: ASSYSTGVVKTQY

clone size: NA
V gene: TRBV7-9
CDR3 protein: ASSFGPGEAF

clone size: few
V gene: TRBV5-1
CDR3 protein: ASSPGRTRNYEQY

clone size: once
V gene: TRBV19
CDR3 protein: ASSIGAGSYEQY

clone size: NA
V gene: TRBV5-6
CDR3 protein: ASSLRLAGGWDTQY

clone size: once
V gene: TRBV28
CDR3 protein: ASSLGVGSNEQF

clone size: NA
V gene: TRBV4-3
CDR3 protein: ASSQDHSNQPQH

clone size: NA
V gene: TRBV27
CDR3 protein: ASSPLGQPVDGYT

clone size: NA
V gene: TRBV23-1
CDR3 protein: ASSQLGTSGIYASTDTQY

clone size: NA
V gene: TRBV9
CDR3 protein: ASSVTIGSYEQY

clone size: NA
V gene: TRBV10-3
CDR3 protein: AISKGARGHEQY

clone size: NA
V gene: TRBV28
CDR3 protein: ASSAGKANEKLF

clone size: NA
V gene: TRBV9
CDR3 protein: ASSGTGTGGEKLF

clone size: NA
V gene: TRBV29-1
CDR3 protein: SVVVSGTYEQY

clone size: few
V gene: TRBV11-2
CDR3 protein: ASSLEVNSYEQY

clone size: few
V gene: TRBV18
CDR3 protein: ASSPPPTHAGANVLT

clone size: NA
V gene: TRBV27
CDR3 protein: ASSLLQKTHNYEQY

clone size: NA
V gene: TRBV14
CDR3 protein: ASSQETGYRYT

clone size: NA
V gene: TRBV14
CDR3 protein: ASSQVGVYEQY

clone size: NA
V gene: TRBV11-3
CDR3 protein: ASSSRTGVSNEQF

clone size: NA
V gene: TRBV6-6
CDR3 protein: ASSTRGEGVNEQY

clone size: few
V gene: TRBV4-1
CDR3 protein: ASSVSVAETQY

clone size: NA
V gene: TRBV13
CDR3 protein: ASSFGQGRHEQF

clone size: NA
V gene: TRBV7-2
CDR3 protein: ASRRDSNTGELF

clone size: NA
V gene: TRBV19
CDR3 protein: ASSSGSTYEQY

clone size: few
V gene: TRBV10-3
CDR3 protein: AISEGRLARTGELF

clone size: NA
V gene: TRBV7-9
CDR3 protein: ASSLEGSEQY

clone size: NA
V gene: TRBV7-6
CDR3 protein: ASTQGAGQGYEQY

clone size: NA
V gene: TRBV19
CDR3 protein: ASSIGQLYSNQPQH

clone size: NA
V gene: TRBV12-5
CDR3 protein: ASGLGRGQPQH

clone size: NA
V gene: TRBV5-1
CDR3 protein: ASRHADRGNEQY

clone size: once
V gene: TRBV19
CDR3 protein: ASSNPLGQPQH

clone size: few
V gene: TRBV25-1
CDR3 protein: ASSGDGAKLNYGYT

clone size: NA
V gene: TRBV18
CDR3 protein: ASSPWRGRDNEQF

clone size: few
V gene: TRBV9
CDR3 protein: ASSEGATNEKLF